This T cell receptor (beta chain) was profiled in a study of T cell repertoires in cytomegalovirus infection. The overall study: Indicated by public TCR beta signatures were CMV infection and matching HLA type. Points from the study as a whole: Individuals carrying CMV plus the relevant HLA were identified by cumulative frequency of public TCR beta families.

Germline V CDR1 and CDR2: DFQATT, SNEGSKA (reference sequence). Trimming left V 3 bases short and J 0 bases short, with 9 bases between. This CDR3 is built from 13 residues. Turning to this clonotype: Its specificity is not known.

TCRdb reanalysed the reads using MiXCR and keeps one entry per CDR3 protein. The repertoire holds nearly 650,000 distinct CDR3 sequences, approximately 25% seen once, with 8% in the top ten. Sequencing used CD8+ T cells from PBMCs. This receptor was obtained from a human donor in good health (CMV status not recorded). Some clones in this sample may be carry-over from other donors' samples. V usage is TRBV20-1 and J usage is TRBJ2-7; D gene uncertain. CDR3 loop: CSASYGDSYEQYV. The CDR3 nucleotides read TGCAGTGCTAGTTACGGAGACTCCTACGAGCAGTACGTC.